Listed below are T cell receptor beta chains from one sample, sequenced in a study of T cell responses to AZD1222 COVID-19 vaccine. The assay was immunoSEQ multiplex PCR, and TCRdb's table has in-frame clones only and misses some. Found here are some 190,000 clones, about 94% of them singletons; the top ten hold over 1.5%. Sample: peripheral blood, taken 28 days after the second dose of the MenACWY control vaccine. All receptors derive from an adult who received the MenACWY meningococcal vaccine as a control. Both conserved end residues are part of each CDR3. A D gene is named only where the DNA matches it firmly. Expanded clones get a size class; other rows say once, few or many, or leave the size out.

j_call: TRBJ2-7
clone_size: NA
v_call: TRBV9
d_call: TRBD2
cdr3_aa: CASSEASGLYEQYF
cdr3_nt: TGTGCCAGCAGCGAGGCTAGCGGTCTCTACGAGCAGTACTTC

j_call: TRBJ2-7
clone_size: NA
v_call: TRBV5-1
d_call: TRBD1
cdr3_aa: CASSAIRDRGLQSYEQYF
cdr3_nt: TGCGCCAGCAGCGCCATCCGGGACAGGGGGCTACAATCCTACGAGCAGTACTTC

j_call: TRBJ1-3
clone_size: few
v_call: TRBV7-2
d_call: NA
cdr3_aa: CASSLNTGLGGNTIYF
cdr3_nt: TGTGCCAGCAGCTTAAATACGGGCCTAGGTGGAAACACCATATATTTT

j_call: TRBJ1-2
clone_size: NA
v_call: TRBV11-2
d_call: TRBD1
cdr3_aa: CASSLGTGGGLGYTF
cdr3_nt: TGTGCCAGCAGCCTAGGGACAGGGGGCGGATTAGGCTACACCTTC

j_call: TRBJ1-4
clone_size: few
v_call: TRBV30
d_call: NA
cdr3_aa: CAWKAPNEKLFF
cdr3_nt: TGTGCCTGGAAGGCCCCTAATGAAAAACTGTTTTTT

j_call: TRBJ2-7
clone_size: NA
v_call: TRBV2
d_call: NA
cdr3_aa: CASSDFREQYF
cdr3_nt: TGTGCCAGCAGTGATTTCCGCGAGCAGTACTTC

j_call: TRBJ1-4
clone_size: NA
v_call: TRBV6-5
d_call: NA
cdr3_aa: CASSYSLGAVNEKLFF
cdr3_nt: TGTGCCAGCAGTTACTCGTTGGGCGCCGTGAATGAAAAACTGTTTTTT

j_call: TRBJ1-2
clone_size: NA
v_call: TRBV3-1/TRBV3-2
d_call: NA
cdr3_aa: CASSQDRYGYTF
cdr3_nt: TGTGCCAGCAGCCAGGACCGCTATGGCTACACCTTC

j_call: TRBJ2-3
clone_size: NA
v_call: TRBV6-5
d_call: TRBD2
cdr3_aa: CASSLTSGDNTQYF
cdr3_nt: TGTGCCAGCAGTCTCACTAGCGGGGATAATACGCAGTATTTT

j_call: TRBJ1-2
clone_size: NA
v_call: TRBV3-1/TRBV3-2
d_call: NA
cdr3_aa: CASSQTYHGYTF
cdr3_nt: TGTGCCAGCAGCCAGACTTATCATGGCTACACCTTC

j_call: TRBJ2-2
clone_size: NA
v_call: TRBV5-1
d_call: TRBD1
cdr3_aa: CASSLEAGGTGELFF
cdr3_nt: TGCGCCAGCAGCTTAGAAGCAGGGGGAACCGGGGAGCTGTTTTTT

j_call: TRBJ1-1
clone_size: NA
v_call: TRBV6-6
d_call: NA
cdr3_aa: CASSRSSRGLGLDTEAFF
cdr3_nt: TGTGCCAGTAGTCGATCGAGCCGGGGGCTTGGATTAGACACTGAAGCTTTCTTT

j_call: TRBJ2-1
clone_size: NA
v_call: TRBV6-5
d_call: NA
cdr3_aa: CASSSPHNEQFF
cdr3_nt: TGTGCCAGCAGTTCTCCCCACAATGAGCAGTTCTTC

j_call: TRBJ2-7
clone_size: NA
v_call: TRBV6-5
d_call: NA
cdr3_aa: CASSSEETSSYEQYF
cdr3_nt: TGTGCCAGCAGCTCGGAAGAGACTAGCTCCTACGAGCAGTACTTC

j_call: TRBJ2-7
clone_size: NA
v_call: TRBV6-1
d_call: TRBD2
cdr3_aa: CASSELAGGPGEQYF
cdr3_nt: TGTGCCAGCAGTGAACTAGCGGGAGGGCCGGGGGAGCAGTACTTC

j_call: TRBJ2-2
clone_size: NA
v_call: TRBV5-5
d_call: NA
cdr3_aa: CASSLRGGNTGELFF
cdr3_nt: TGTGCCAGCAGCCTGCGGGGAGGGAACACCGGGGAGCTGTTTTTT

j_call: TRBJ1-1
clone_size: NA
v_call: TRBV4-1
d_call: NA
cdr3_aa: CASSQANRAQDEAFF
cdr3_nt: TGCGCCAGCAGCCAAGCTAACCGGGCTCAGGACGAAGCTTTCTTT

j_call: TRBJ1-2
clone_size: NA
v_call: TRBV9
d_call: TRBD1
cdr3_aa: CASSVEGQGVYGYTF
cdr3_nt: TGTGCCAGCAGCGTAGAGGGACAGGGAGTCTATGGCTACACCTTC

j_call: TRBJ2-1
clone_size: NA
v_call: TRBV5-6
d_call: NA
cdr3_aa: CASSLGQGGYEQFF
cdr3_nt: TGTGCCAGCAGCTTGGGGCAGGGAGGCTATGAGCAGTTCTTC

j_call: TRBJ2-3
clone_size: once
v_call: TRBV11-1
d_call: NA
cdr3_aa: CASSSGFRTTQYF
cdr3_nt: TGTGCCAGCAGTTCAGGGTTTCGTACCACCCAGTATTTT

j_call: TRBJ1-5
clone_size: NA
v_call: TRBV5-8
d_call: NA
cdr3_aa: CASSLGTHSSNQPQHF
cdr3_nt: TGTGCCAGCAGCTTGGGGACCCACAGTAGCAATCAGCCCCAGCATTTT

j_call: TRBJ2-7
clone_size: NA
v_call: TRBV4-1
d_call: TRBD2
cdr3_aa: CASSQGGLAGAGYEQYF
cdr3_nt: TGCGCCAGCAGCCAAGGGGGACTAGCGGGGGCCGGTTACGAGCAGTACTTC

j_call: TRBJ2-7
clone_size: NA
v_call: TRBV28
d_call: TRBD2
cdr3_aa: CASSSPGTSGDEQYF
cdr3_nt: TGTGCCAGCAGTAGTCCCGGGACTAGCGGGGACGAGCAGTACTTC

j_call: TRBJ1-2
clone_size: NA
v_call: TRBV30
d_call: NA
cdr3_aa: CAWRPAQGVNYGYTF
cdr3_nt: TGTGCCTGGAGGCCAGCACAGGGAGTTAACTATGGCTACACCTTC

j_call: TRBJ1-1
clone_size: NA
v_call: TRBV3-1/TRBV3-2
d_call: NA
cdr3_aa: CASSLWGGMNTEAFF
cdr3_nt: TGTGCCAGCAGCCTTTGGGGGGGGATGAACACTGAAGCTTTCTTT

j_call: TRBJ2-2
clone_size: NA
v_call: TRBV6-5
d_call: NA
cdr3_aa: CASSYSGQGFEELFF
cdr3_nt: TGTGCCAGCAGTTACTCTGGCCAGGGGTTCGAGGAGCTGTTTTTT

j_call: TRBJ1-4
clone_size: NA
v_call: TRBV30
d_call: TRBD1
cdr3_aa: CAWSAIDRGREKLFF
cdr3_nt: TGTGCCTGGAGTGCAATCGACAGGGGGCGAGAAAAACTGTTTTTT

j_call: TRBJ1-2
clone_size: NA
v_call: TRBV3-1/TRBV3-2
d_call: TRBD1
cdr3_aa: CASKGPGTGYYGYTF
cdr3_nt: TGTGCCAGCAAAGGACCCGGGACAGGGTATTATGGCTACACCTTC

j_call: TRBJ2-6
clone_size: NA
v_call: TRBV9
d_call: NA
cdr3_aa: CASSQQGAPGANVLTF
cdr3_nt: TGTGCCAGCAGCCAACAGGGTGCCCCTGGGGCCAACGTCCTGACTTTC

j_call: TRBJ2-1
clone_size: NA
v_call: TRBV7-2
d_call: TRBD1
cdr3_aa: CASSLGQGASHEQFF
cdr3_nt: TGTGCCAGCAGCTTAGGGCAGGGGGCGTCACATGAGCAGTTCTTC

j_call: TRBJ1-1
clone_size: NA
v_call: TRBV5-1
d_call: NA
cdr3_aa: CASSRSVNTEAFF
cdr3_nt: TGCGCCAGCAGCCGGTCCGTGAACACTGAAGCTTTCTTT

j_call: TRBJ1-3
clone_size: NA
v_call: TRBV9
d_call: NA
cdr3_aa: CASSVAGTGNTIYF
cdr3_nt: TGTGCCAGCAGCGTGGCGGGCACTGGAAACACCATATATTTT

j_call: TRBJ2-2
clone_size: NA
v_call: TRBV4-1
d_call: NA
cdr3_aa: CASFGGTGELFF
cdr3_nt: TGCGCCAGCTTTGGAGGCACCGGGGAGCTGTTTTTT

j_call: TRBJ1-3
clone_size: NA
v_call: TRBV11-3
d_call: NA
cdr3_aa: CASSLDSGNTIYF
cdr3_nt: TGTGCCAGCAGCTTAGACTCTGGAAACACCATATATTTT

j_call: TRBJ1-1
clone_size: NA
v_call: TRBV27
d_call: NA
cdr3_aa: CASSLSLRAVNTEAFF
cdr3_nt: TGTGCCAGCAGTTTATCTCTCCGGGCGGTGAACACTGAAGCTTTCTTT

j_call: TRBJ1-2
clone_size: NA
v_call: TRBV19
d_call: NA
cdr3_aa: CASSTRQPPNFYGYTF
cdr3_nt: TGTGCCAGTAGTACCCGACAGCCACCTAACTTCTATGGCTACACCTTC

j_call: TRBJ2-4
clone_size: once
v_call: TRBV6-2/TRBV6-3
d_call: TRBD2
cdr3_aa: CASSWVLAGVAKNIQYF
cdr3_nt: TGTGCCAGCAGTTGGGTATTAGCGGGGGTAGCCAAAAACATTCAGTACTTC

j_call: TRBJ2-7
clone_size: NA
v_call: TRBV9
d_call: NA
cdr3_aa: CASSSGYEQYF
cdr3_nt: TGTGCCAGCAGCTCGGGGTACGAGCAGTACTTC

j_call: TRBJ2-1
clone_size: NA
v_call: TRBV5-4
d_call: NA
cdr3_aa: CASSLGSGNEQFF
cdr3_nt: TGTGCCAGCAGCTTGGGTAGCGGCAATGAGCAGTTCTTC

j_call: TRBJ2-7
clone_size: NA
v_call: TRBV9
d_call: TRBD2
cdr3_aa: CASSVESSGPREQYF
cdr3_nt: TGTGCCAGCAGCGTAGAGTCTAGCGGGCCTAGGGAGCAGTACTTC

j_call: TRBJ2-1
clone_size: NA
v_call: TRBV6-4
d_call: TRBD2
cdr3_aa: CASSDAGLAGHNEQFF
cdr3_nt: TGTGCCAGCAGTGACGCGGGACTAGCGGGCCACAATGAGCAGTTCTTC